These 20 T cell receptor beta chains came from one sample sequenced in a study of cytomegalovirus exposure and HLA in healthy donors. PCR amplification relied on 60 Vbeta primers (plus 13 Jbeta primers). Sequenced by immunoSEQ multiplex PCR; TCRdb stores in-frame clones only, minus some. The sample contains 99,000 or so clones, roughly 80% of which appear only once. What was sequenced was PBMCs. These receptors were obtained from a man aged 55-75 years in good health and CMV-seropositive.

V is TRBV4-2 and J is TRBJ2-7; possible D gene TRBD1, 6 bases. V lost 5 bases, J lost 2 bases, and 10 bases lay in between. Germline values: CDR1 LGHNA, CDR2 YNFKEQ. The CDR3 loop spans 13 amino acids. CDR3 DNA: TGTGCCAGCAGCTCCGACAGGACCTACGAGCAGTACTTC. As protein: CASSSDRTYEQYF.

The genes are TRBV2 and TRBJ1-1, with TRBD1 identical over 8 bases. Germline-derived CDR1 and CDR2 are SNHLY and FYNNEI. The J segment lost 4 bases and the V segment lost 4 bases, leaving 5 bases of the junction unmatched. The CDR3 loop spans 14 amino acids. The CDR3 loop reads CASSADRGSTEAFF. CDR3 sequence (DNA): TGTGCCAGCAGTGCCGACAGGGGATCCACTGAAGCTTTCTTT.

The rearrangement links TRBV27 to TRBJ1-6; D not certain. CDR1 MNHEY and CDR2 SMNVEV come from the germline V gene (reference sequence). This CDR3 is 13 amino acids long. Trimming removed 6 bases at V and 10 bases at J, with 13 bases between. This chain's CDR3 is CASSPQRGSPLHF. CDR3 nucleotide sequence: TGTGCCAGCAGCCCCCAGCGAGGGTCACCCCTCCACTTT.

The CDR3 DNA follows: TGTGCCAGCAGTCTTCTCAACGCAGGGGTTCGAGAGACCCAGTACTTC. This encodes CASSLLNAGVRETQYF. This chain joins TRBV28 and TRBJ2-5, with a weak D call TRBD1 (6 bases). Trimming pared 5 bases from V and 4 bases from J, leaving 20 bases between. This CDR3 is 16 amino acids long. The germline V gene encodes CDR1 MDHEN and CDR2 SYDVKM. The variable domain in full, completed from reference TRBV28 and TRBJ2-5, reads DVKVTQSSRYLVKRTGEKVFLECVQDMDHENMFWYRQDPGLGLRLIYFSYDVKMKEKGDIPEGYSVSREKKERFSLILESASTNQTSMYLCASSLLNAGVRETQYFGPGTRLLVL.

The chain uses TRBV18 and TRBJ2-1, with TRBD1 as a possible D gene (5 bases). The CDR3 is made up of 16 amino acids. Trimming pared 1 base from V and 5 bases from J, leaving 15 bases between. Germline-derived CDR1 and CDR2 are KGHSH and LQKENI. The chain's CDR3 is CASSPLAGWGNNEQFF. CDR3 DNA: TGTGCCAGCTCACCACTAGCAGGGTGGGGCAACAATGAGCAGTTCTTC.

The CDR3 nucleotides read TGTGCCAGCAGTTTAGGGTGGCAGGTAGTCGGTGAAGCTTTCTTT. It is translated as CASSLGWQVVGEAFF. The chain uses TRBV27 and TRBJ1-1, with D hard to call. Germline-derived CDR1 and CDR2 are MNHEY and SMNVEV (reference sequence). The CDR3 has 15 residues. Trimming pared 2 bases from V and 7 bases from J, leaving 17 bases between.

This chain connects TRBV7-2 to TRBJ1-1, with D unresolved. Germline-derived CDR1 and CDR2 are SGHTA and FQGNSA. The CDR3 is made up of 14 amino acids. V dropped 2 bases and J dropped 5 bases, with 12 bases sitting between them. The CDR3 region is CASSLLGGGTEAFF. The CDR3 DNA follows: TGTGCCAGCAGCTTATTAGGTGGCGGGACTGAAGCTTTCTTT.

This chain uses TRBV7-3 with TRBJ2-3; 7 bases line up with TRBD2. V lost 5 bases, J lost 0 bases, and 5 bases stayed unmatched. The V gene's germline CDR1 is SGHTA and CDR2 FQGTGA. The CDR3 spans 15 residues. The CDR3 DNA follows: TGTGCCAGCAGCGTCCGCGGGGGAAGCACAGATACGCAGTATTTT. Translation gives CASSVRGGSTDTQYF.

The chain is built from TRBV18 and TRBJ1-5; D gene unclear. V lost 4 bases and J 7 bases, leaving 14 bases between the germline ends. Germline V gives CDR1 KGHSH, CDR2 LQKENI. This CDR3 comprises 14 residues. As DNA, the CDR3 is TGTGCCAGCTCACGGGAGCTGGATCTGCAGCCCCAGCATTTT. Translating it yields CASSRELDLQPQHF.

This sequence joins TRBV12-5 and TRBJ2-5; D gene ambiguous. The J call may be in error: the DNA end matches TRBJ2-7 better. The CDR3 is 12 amino acids. The germline V gene encodes CDR1 LGHNT and CDR2 FRNRAP. The CDR3 loop reads CASGLSGPEQYF. As DNA, the CDR3 is TGTGCTAGTGGTTTGTCGGGTCCCGAGCAGTACTTC.

The V call is TRBV14, the J call TRBJ2-1; 9 bases are shared with TRBD1. CDR3 size: 16 residues. Trimming at V came to 5 bases and at J to 4 bases, leaving 9 bases not matched to a gene. The germline gives CDR1 SGHDN, CDR2 FVKESK. CDR3 loop: CASSSPGTGIYNEQFF. The CDR3 DNA sequence: TGTGCCAGCAGCTCCCCCGGGACAGGGATATACAATGAGCAGTTCTTC.

This sequence joins TRBV29-1 and TRBJ2-7, with TRBD2 matching over 13 bases. CDR1 and CDR2 from the germline V gene are SQVTM and ANQGSEA. V dropped 1 base and J dropped 4; count of bases not matched to a gene: 7. The CDR3 loop spans 16 amino acids. In DNA, the CDR3 is TGCAGCGTTGAAGGTTTAGGACTAGCGGGGGCGTACGAGCAGTACTTC. Translated, it gives CSVEGLGLAGAYEQYF.

This clone was counted a single time. J is TRBJ2-1 and V is TRBV6-1, with D unresolved. CDR1 is MNHNS, CDR2 SASEGT, per germline. This CDR3 region has 15 residues. Between the trimmed V and J ends, which lost 8 bases and 4 bases, there was a span of 18 bases. DNA of the CDR3: TGTGCCAGCTTGAAATTGGCCGCACCTTACAATGAGCAGTTCTTC. Translating it yields CASLKLAAPYNEQFF.

The V gene is TRBV7-9, the J gene TRBJ2-3; D perhaps matches TRBD2 (5 bases). The germline V and J ends were trimmed by 5 bases and 6 bases, with 12 bases remaining between them. CDR1 is SEHNR and CDR2 is FQNEAQ in the germline V gene (reference sequence). This CDR3 is 13 amino acids long. DNA of the CDR3: TGTGCCAGCAGCCTCGGAGGATCTGATACGCAGTATTTT. This sequence encodes CASSLGGSDTQYF.

This clone was recorded a few times. The V and J genes are TRBV9 and TRBJ1-3, with D possibly matching TRBD1 (6 bases). This CDR3 comprises 16 residues. CDR1 is SGDLS, CDR2 YYNGEE, per germline. Between the trimmed V and J ends, which lost 0 bases and 2 bases, there was a span of 12 bases. CDR3 in DNA: TGTGCCAGCAGCGTAGAAATCTCAGGGGCTGGAAACACCATATATTTT. It encodes CASSVEISGAGNTIYF.

The rearrangement joins TRBV5-1 to TRBJ1-6; no clear D. The CDR3 is 14 residues long. The germline V gene has CDR1 SGHRS and CDR2 YFSETQ. V lost 0 bases and J 6 bases, leaving 7 bases between the germline ends. The CDR3 protein is CASSLGGPNSPLHF. The CDR3 DNA sequence: TGCGCCAGCAGCTTGGGAGGGCCTAATTCACCCCTCCACTTT.

Here the CDR3 reads CASSRDRATYNEQFF. The CDR3 region has the DNA TGTGCCAGCAGCAGGGACAGGGCCACCTACAATGAGCAGTTCTTC. V and J are TRBV5-6 and TRBJ2-1, with 9 bases that match TRBD1. After removal of 4 bases from V and 2 bases from J, the junction contained 4 bases not matched to a gene. Germline V lookup: CDR1 SGHDT, CDR2 YYEEEE. The CDR3 is 15 amino acids.

This sequence joins TRBV30 and TRBJ2-5; tentative D call: TRBD1 (6 bases). Germline loops: CDR1 GTSNPN, CDR2 SVGIG (reference sequence). The CDR3 loop spans 14 amino acids. Trimming cost V 4 bases and J 6 bases, with 18 bases left between them. As DNA, the CDR3 is TGTGCCTGGATTTCCCGGCCAGGGGTAAAGACCCAGTACTTC. Translating it yields CAWISRPGVKTQYF.

The V gene is TRBV9, the J gene TRBJ2-4; D possibly corresponds to TRBD2 (5 bases). The CDR3 is made up of 15 amino acids. Trimming stripped 0 bases from V and 8 bases from J, with 15 bases between. Germline V CDR1 and CDR2: SGDLS, YYNGEE. The CDR3 sequence is CASSVGPRAPDIQYF. CDR3 nucleotide sequence: TGTGCCAGCAGCGTAGGACCGAGGGCCCCGGACATTCAGTACTTC. The complete variable domain, with remaining parts taken from reference TRBV9 and TRBJ2-4, reads DSGVTQTPKHLITATGQRVTLRCSPRSGDLSVYWYQQSLDQGLQFLIQYYNGEERAKGNILERFSAQQFPDLHSELNLSSLELGDSALYFCASSVGPRAPDIQYFGAGTRLSVL.

The J gene is TRBJ2-7, the V gene TRBV15, with 10 bases identical to TRBD2. The J segment lost 5 bases and the V segment lost 5 bases, leaving 6 bases of the junction unmatched. The CDR3 is made up of 14 amino acids. Germline CDR1 and CDR2: LNHNV and YYDKDF (reference sequence). Written as DNA, the CDR3 is TGTGCCACCAGCCAAGCGGGGGGGCTCAACGAGCAGTACTTC. Amino acids: CATSQAGGLNEQYF.